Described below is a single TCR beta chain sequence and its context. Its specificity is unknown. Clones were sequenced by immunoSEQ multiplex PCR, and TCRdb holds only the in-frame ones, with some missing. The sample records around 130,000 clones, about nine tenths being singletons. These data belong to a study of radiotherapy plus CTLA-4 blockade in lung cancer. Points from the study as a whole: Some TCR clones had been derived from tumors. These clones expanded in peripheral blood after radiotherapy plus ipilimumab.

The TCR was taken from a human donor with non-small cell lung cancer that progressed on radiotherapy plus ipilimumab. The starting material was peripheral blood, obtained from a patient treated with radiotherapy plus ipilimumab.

The CDR3 DNA reads as TGTGCCAGCTCACCACAGGCTCGGGAGTACTCCTACGAGCAGTACTTC. Translation gives CASSPQAREYSYEQYF. The V and J genes are TRBV18 and TRBJ2-7, with TRBD2 as a possible D gene (6 bases). CDR3 size: 16 residues. Germline V lookup: CDR1 KGHSH, CDR2 LQKENI. With 1 base removed from V and 0 bases from J, the gap between germline ends came to 13 bases.